These 9 T cell receptor beta chains were sequenced from one sample in a study of cytomegalovirus exposure and HLA in healthy donors. Researchers ran the PCR with 60 Vbeta and 13 Jbeta primers. Clones were sequenced by immunoSEQ multiplex PCR, and TCRdb holds only the in-frame ones, with some missing. The sample holds approximately 160,000 clones, around 80% seen once. Sequenced input: PBMCs. The receptors were gathered from a male donor in good health and CMV-seronegative.

The chain links TRBV11-2 to TRBJ1-3; 7 bases map to TRBD1. The germline CDR1 and CDR2 sequences are SGHAT and FQNNGV. The length of the CDR3 is 17 residues. V shed 1 base, J shed 0 bases, and the junction held 6 bases outside the gene matches. The CDR3 here is CASSLVTGEYSGNTIYF. CDR3 sequence (DNA): TGTGCCAGCAGCTTAGTTACAGGGGAATACTCTGGAAACACCATATATTTT.

A few counts support this clone. This chain uses TRBV28 with TRBJ2-2; 9 nucleotides align to TRBD2. Germline V gene sequence: CDR1 MDHEN, CDR2 SYDVKM. V gave up 2 bases and J gave up 6 bases; unmatched junction bases: 7. The CDR3 runs to 16 residues. The CDR3 spells CASSLGTSGFAGELFF. CDR3 DNA: TGTGCCAGCAGTTTAGGTACTAGCGGGTTTGCCGGGGAGCTGTTTTTT.

This chain connects TRBV9 to TRBJ2-7; D not resolved. The CDR3 extends over 14 amino acids. V was clipped by 2 bases and J by 2 bases, with 11 bases between them. CDR1 SGDLS and CDR2 YYNGEE come from the germline V gene. The CDR3 sequence: CASSVSDTTYEQYF. CDR3 coding DNA: TGTGCCAGCAGCGTCTCTGACACGACCTACGAGCAGTACTTC.

To note about this clone: No DNA is shown, since the ends of the CDR3 on it are uncertain; the CDR3 is the one TCRdb lists. The chain employs TRBV1 and TRBJ2-1; TRBD2, the table's D call, lacks a check against the DNA. TRBV1 corresponds to a pseudogene. The CDR3 adds up to 16 amino acids, both ends counted. The CDR3 loop is CTSSQVGGGAAHEQFF.

The gene calls are TRBV11-2 and TRBJ2-1; D may be TRBD2 (6 bases). Between the trimmed V and J ends, which lost 5 bases and 5 bases, there was a span of 19 bases. The CDR3 contains 16 residues. Germline V lookup: CDR1 SGHAT, CDR2 FQNNGV. The CDR3 DNA follows: TGTGCCAGCAGCCCTAGGGACTCCCGGGGAAACAATGAGCAGTTCTTC. Protein product: CASSPRDSRGNNEQFF.

This clone is a singleton in its sample. The V call is TRBV5-1, the J call TRBJ2-7; possible D gene TRBD2, 7 bases. CDR1 and CDR2 (germline): SGHRS, YFSETQ. V was pared by 3 bases and J by 7 bases, with 14 bases between. The CDR3 loop spans 13 amino acids. The CDR3 bases are TGCGCCAGCAGCTGGGGAGGGGGGAGTGAGCAGTACTTC. Amino acids: CASSWGGGSEQYF.

This chain uses TRBV13 with TRBJ1-1; 9 positions match TRBD1. Germline-derived CDR1 and CDR2 are PRHDT and FYEKMQ (reference sequence). The junction had 4 bases not matched to a gene; V was cut back by 1 base and J by 1 base. The CDR3 totals 16 residues. Here the CDR3 reads CASSLVRGQGNTEAFF. CDR3 DNA sequence: TGTGCCAGCAGCTTAGTAAGGGGACAGGGGAACACTGAAGCTTTCTTT.

The CDR3 DNA reads TGCGCCAGCAGCTCGGAAGGGAGCAGCTATGGAAACACCATATATTTT. It yields the protein CASSSEGSSYGNTIYF. V usage is TRBV5-1 and J usage is TRBJ1-3; D remains unclear. The CDR3 is 16 amino acids. Trimming took off 3 bases at V and 3 bases at J, with 16 bases between the two ends. Germline V CDR1 and CDR2: SGHRS, YFSETQ. Full variable domain (remainder filled in from reference TRBV5-1 and TRBJ1-3): KAGVTQTPRYLIKTRGQQVTLSCSPISGHRSVSWYQQTPGQGLQFLFEYFSETQRNKGNFPGRFSGRQFSNSRSEMNVSTLELGDSALYLCASSSEGSSYGNTIYFGEGSWLTVV.

J is TRBJ1-4 and V is TRBV10-1, with D possibly matching TRBD1 (6 bases). Germline V gives CDR1 WNHNN, CDR2 SYGVQD (reference sequence). The germline V and J ends were trimmed by 6 bases and 0 bases, with 11 bases remaining between them. The CDR3 extends over 15 amino acids. The CDR3 spells CASRTQGPTNEKLFF. CDR3 DNA: TGCGCCAGCAGAACGCAGGGGCCAACTAATGAAAAACTGTTTTTT.